A selection of T cell receptor beta chains follows, all from one sample in a study of blood T cell repertoires in COVID-19. Clones were read by immunoSEQ multiplex PCR, and TCRdb kept only the in-frame ones, dropping some. The top ten clones hold 3% to 5% of a sample with about 120,000 clones, 70% to 90% of them seen once. The sample consisted of peripheral blood. The receptor source for this set is a man in his sixties with acute or convalescent COVID-19. Each CDR3 is given with its conserved first and last residue. A D gene is named only where the DNA matches it firmly. Clone sizes are given selectively: once, few, many, or a class where the clone is expanded.

clone size,D gene,V gene,J gene,CDR3 protein,CDR3 DNA
NA,TRBD1,TRBV4-1,TRBJ1-4,CASSRLGDSNRKLFF,TGCGCCAGCAGCCGGTTGGGGGACAGTAACCGAAAACTGTTTTTT
NA,TRBD1,TRBV7-2,TRBJ2-3,CASSTPQGADTQYF,TGTGCCAGCAGCACCCCACAGGGGGCAGATACGCAGTATTTT
NA,TRBD1,TRBV28,TRBJ1-4,CASSLSTGTGREKLFF,TGTGCCAGCAGTTTATCCACCGGGACAGGGCGGGAAAAACTGTTTTTT
NA,TRBD1,TRBV10-1,TRBJ2-7,CASSPTGSYEQYF,TGCGCCAGCAGTCCGACAGGGTCCTACGAGCAGTACTTC
NA,NA,TRBV5-1,TRBJ1-4,CASSSDSLNEKLFF,TGCGCCAGCAGCTCGGACAGCCTTAATGAAAAACTGTTTTTT
NA,TRBD1,TRBV6-5,TRBJ1-4,CASSPGAGGNEKLFF,TGTGCCAGCAGCCCCGGGGCAGGGGGGAACGAAAAACTGTTTTTT
NA,NA,TRBV11-2,TRBJ2-7,CASSHDWNYEQYF,TGTGCCAGCAGCCACGACTGGAACTACGAGCAGTACTTC
NA,TRBD2,TRBV7-9,TRBJ2-7,CASSWLTSGEYF,TGTGCCAGCAGCTGGCTAACTAGCGGAGAGTACTTC
NA,TRBD1,TRBV4-3,TRBJ2-7,CASARDRSSYEQYF,TGCGCCAGTGCCCGGGACAGGAGCTCCTACGAGCAGTACTTC
NA,NA,TRBV4-1,TRBJ2-5,CASSLRALGGETQYF,TGCGCCAGCAGCCTCCGGGCTCTAGGGGGAGAGACCCAGTACTTC
NA,TRBD1,TRBV28,TRBJ1-1,CASSTGTGGSLGAFF,TGTGCCAGCAGCACCGGGACAGGGGGCTCCCTGGGTGCTTTCTTT
once,TRBD2,TRBV15,TRBJ2-3,CATSSRTSPSTDTQYF,TGTGCCACCAGCTCACGGACTAGTCCTAGCACAGATACGCAGTATTTT
NA,NA,TRBV27,TRBJ1-6,CASSLPGKNSPLHF,TGTGCCAGCAGTTTACCGGGGAAAAATTCACCCCTCCACTTT
NA,TRBD2,TRBV11-2,TRBJ2-1,CASSLAGGFYNEQFF,TGTGCCAGCAGCTTAGCGGGGGGATTCTACAATGAGCAGTTCTTC
NA,NA,TRBV4-2,TRBJ2-2,CASSQDRHLNTGELFF,TGTGCCAGCAGCCAAGATAGACACTTGAACACCGGGGAGCTGTTTTTT
NA,NA,TRBV7-9,TRBJ2-5,CASTPPRGQQETQYF,TGTGCCAGCACCCCACCCCGTGGGCAGCAAGAGACCCAGTACTTC
NA,NA,TRBV29-1,TRBJ2-3,CSVENRDGGTQYF,TGCAGCGTTGAAAACAGGGATGGGGGTACGCAGTATTTT
NA,TRBD2,TRBV7-7,TRBJ2-5,CASSPGLAGGQETQYF,TGTGCCAGCAGCCCCGGACTAGCGGGAGGCCAAGAGACCCAGTACTTC